This T cell receptor (beta chain) emerged from a study of blood T cell repertoires in COVID-19. Study as a whole: The analysed material was cDNA or gDNA that came from T cells, B-cell-depleted T cells, or PBMCs.

In the study's own analysis: Amplified reference gene primers provided the basis for estimating nucleated cell counts. Repertoires were generated with immunoSEQ multiplex PCR, while TCRdb's copy carries only in-frame clones and drops some. V and J calls and clone size come straight from that table; D and trimming were deduced from the DNA. The sample has some 460,000 clones, 70% to 90% seen once. Between the trimmed V and J ends, which lost 6 bases and 1 base, there was a span of 3 bases. The CDR3 runs 11 residues. Those enrolled, adults aged about 18 to 89 years, came from about two dozen US areas. The chain joins TRBV12-3 or TRBV12-4 to TRBJ1-1; D is ambiguous. The sequenced sample consisted of PBMCs or T cells enriched from blood (not recorded which). The TCR comes from a young woman with acute COVID-19. The CDR3 DNA reads TGTGCCAGCAGCGGGAACACTGAAGCTTTCTTT. It yields the protein CASSGNTEAFF.